These 25 T cell receptor beta chains were sequenced from one sample in a study of blood T cell repertoires in COVID-19. Sequencing was performed with immunoSEQ multiplex PCR; in TCRdb, only in-frame clones are kept and a portion is missing. Among under 200,000 clones listed, less than 90% were seen once. The sequenced sample was peripheral blood. All receptors come from a woman aged 60-75 years with COVID-19, enrolled during active disease.

V usage is TRBV10-2 and J usage is TRBJ1-1; D gene unclear. V lost 0 bases to trimming and J lost 3 bases, with 8 bases between them. The CDR3 consists of 14 residues. CDR1 is WSHSY and CDR2 is SAAADI in the germline V gene. CDR3 in DNA: TGCGCCAGCAGTGAGTCAGTATCAGACACTGAAGCTTTCTTT. It yields the protein CASSESVSDTEAFF.

The V and J genes are TRBV30 and TRBJ1-2, with 7 bases aligning to TRBD1. Trimming cost V 0 bases and J 2 bases; bases outside gene matches: 6. Looked up from germline, CDR1 is GTSNPN and CDR2 is SVGIG (reference sequence). CDR3 length: 15 residues. The CDR3: CAWSVLEGANYGYTF. Written as DNA, the CDR3 is TGTGCCTGGAGTGTCCTCGAGGGGGCAAACTATGGCTACACCTTC. Full variable domain (remainder filled in from reference TRBV30 and TRBJ1-2): SQTIHQWPATLVQPVGSPLSLECTVEGTSNPNLYWYRQAAGRGLQLLFYSVGIGQISSEVPQNLSASRPQDRQFILSSKKLLLSDSGFYLCAWSVLEGANYGYTFGSGTRLTVV.

V usage is TRBV5-4 and J usage is TRBJ2-1; D remains ambiguous. The CDR3 is 15 residues long. Germline CDR1 is SGHNT and CDR2 is YYREEE (reference sequence). The germline V and J ends were trimmed by 4 bases and 7 bases, with 18 bases remaining between them. Here the CDR3 reads CASSTEILVGNEQFF. CDR3 nucleotide sequence: TGTGCCAGCAGCACAGAAATTTTAGTTGGGAATGAGCAGTTCTTC.

This clone was observed once. The chain employs TRBV13 and TRBJ1-2; D unresolved. Germline V CDR1 and CDR2: PRHDT, FYEKMQ (reference sequence). V lost 6 bases and J lost 2, with 16 bases in between. CDR3 length equals 15 residues. In nucleotides, the CDR3 is TGTGCCAGCAGTCTAGGGTCTGGCGGGAACTATGGCTACACCTTC. Its translation: CASSLGSGGNYGYTF.

V usage is TRBV4-1 and J usage is TRBJ1-6, with 9 bases aligning to TRBD1. Per the germline V gene, CDR1 is MGHRA and CDR2 is YSYEKL. The V segment lost 4 bases and the J segment 10 bases; nucleotides outside the gene matches: 8. This CDR3 is 15 amino acids long. CDR3 in DNA: TGCGCCAGCAGCCGCGTACAGGGGGCAGACTCACCCCTCCACTTT. Amino acid sequence: CASSRVQGADSPLHF.

This clone was seen just once. This chain connects TRBV7-9 to TRBJ1-4, with D perhaps matching TRBD1 (5 bases). Germline V CDR1 and CDR2: SEHNR, FQNEAQ (reference sequence). The CDR3 is 15 amino acids. V lost 5 bases and J 7 bases, leaving 17 bases between the germline ends. The CDR3 is CASSPRDGGAEKLFF. CDR3 nucleotides: TGTGCCAGCAGCCCACGGGACGGAGGGGCTGAAAAACTGTTTTTT.

The chain combines TRBV18 with TRBJ1-1; D gene ambiguous. This CDR3 contains 13 residues. CDR1 is KGHSH and CDR2 is LQKENI in the germline V gene. V shed 6 bases and J shed 6 bases, with 14 bases lying between them. The CDR3 protein is CASSPLMRAEAFF. The CDR3 nucleotides are TGTGCCAGCTCCCCTCTAATGAGGGCTGAAGCTTTCTTT.

The chain is built from TRBV7-2 and TRBJ1-2; no definite D call. CDR3 size: 13 residues. Trimming took 1 base from V and 7 from J, leaving 10 bases between them. Germline lookup yields CDR1 SGHTA and CDR2 FQGNSA. The CDR3 region is CASSLDNYGGYTF. CDR3 in DNA: TGTGCCAGCAGCTTAGATAATTACGGTGGCTACACCTTC.

CDR3 protein: CASTRLGDRVKSYEQYF. DNA of the CDR3: TGTGCCAGCACTCGACTGGGGGACAGGGTAAAGTCCTACGAGCAGTACTTC. This chain links TRBV28 with TRBJ2-7; the match to TRBD1 covers 9 bases. The CDR3 is made up of 17 amino acids. Germline V gene sequence: CDR1 MDHEN, CDR2 SYDVKM. After removal of 7 bases from V and 1 base from J, the junction contained 14 bases not matched to a gene.

This chain links TRBV19 with TRBJ1-1, with D perhaps matching TRBD1 (5 bases). The V gene's germline CDR1 is LNHDA and CDR2 SQIVND (reference sequence). CDR3 length: 16 residues. V was clipped by 6 bases and J by 0 bases, with 17 bases between them. CDR3 DNA sequence: TGTGCCAGTAGGACCCCCTGGGAGGGACTGAACACTGAAGCTTTCTTT. This codes for CASRTPWEGLNTEAFF.

V usage is TRBV3-1 (or the pseudogene TRBV3-2) and J usage is TRBJ2-5; 8 nucleotides match TRBD2. Germline V gene lookup returns CDR1 LGHDT and CDR2 YNNKEL (reference sequence). This CDR3 contains 17 residues. Trimming cost V 1 base and J 4 bases; bases outside gene matches: 11. As DNA, the CDR3 is TGTGCCAGCAGCCAAGGAGGTAGCGGGAACTTTCGAGAGACCCAGTACTTC. This gives the protein CASSQGGSGNFRETQYF.

The gene calls are TRBV6-4 and TRBJ1-2, with 8 bases matching TRBD1. This CDR3 has 15 residues. Trimming cost V 8 bases and J 6 bases; bases outside gene matches: 14. From germline, CDR1 is MRHNA and CDR2 SNTAGT. This chain's CDR3 is CASLIVETGENGYTF. The CDR3 region has the DNA TGTGCCAGCCTGATAGTTGAGACAGGGGAAAATGGCTACACCTTC.

The chain carries TRBV27 and TRBJ2-1, with TRBD2 identical over 13 bases. Germline V lookup: CDR1 MNHEY, CDR2 SMNVEV (reference sequence). CDR3 length: 16 amino acids. The V and J ends lost 3 bases and 8 bases, in that order; junction bases with no gene match: 7. The CDR3 protein is CASSFRTSGSPYEQFF. CDR3 nucleotide sequence: TGTGCCAGCAGTTTCCGGACTAGCGGGAGTCCGTATGAGCAGTTCTTC.

The chain recombines TRBV28 with TRBJ2-1, with 7 bases identical to TRBD1. CDR1 is MDHEN and CDR2 is SYDVKM in the germline V gene. CDR3 size: 15 residues. Losses at the gene ends were 2 bases for V and 7 bases for J; bases not matched to a gene: 8. The CDR3 bases are TGTGCCAGCAGTTTACCAACAGGGGCCCTGAATGAGCAGTTCTTC. It yields the protein CASSLPTGALNEQFF.

The chain recombines TRBV18 with TRBJ2-7; 8 positions match TRBD1. Germline V CDR1 and CDR2: KGHSH, LQKENI. This CDR3 comprises 14 residues. With V trimmed by 5 bases and J by 5 bases, 8 bases remained unmatched. CDR3 DNA sequence: TGTGCCAGCTCAGCTAGGACAGGGCGGGACGAGCAGTACTTC. It encodes CASSARTGRDEQYF.

This clone was detected once. J is TRBJ1-1 and V is TRBV6-6; the match to TRBD1 covers 8 bases. Per the germline V gene, CDR1 is MNHNY and CDR2 is SVGAGI (reference sequence). After removal of 6 bases from V and 8 bases from J, the junction contained 5 bases not matched to a gene. The CDR3 has 12 residues. The CDR3 spells CASRRTGLEAFF. The CDR3 region has the DNA TGTGCCAGCAGAAGGACAGGGTTAGAAGCTTTCTTT.

V and J are TRBV5-1 and TRBJ1-3; TRBD1 matches 7 bases. The CDR3 loop spans 15 amino acids. Germline V gene data show CDR1 as SGHRS and CDR2 as YFSETQ. Germline trimming cut 0 bases from V and 4 bases from J; bases unmatched to any gene: 4. The CDR3 sequence: CASSLEGAGGNTIYF. DNA for the CDR3: TGCGCCAGCAGCTTGGAGGGGGCGGGAGGAAACACCATATATTTT. The whole variable domain, filled in from reference TRBV5-1 and TRBJ1-3, reads KAGVTQTPRYLIKTRGQQVTLSCSPISGHRSVSWYQQTPGQGLQFLFEYFSETQRNKGNFPGRFSGRQFSNSRSEMNVSTLELGDSALYLCASSLEGAGGNTIYFGEGSWLTVV.

This clone was seen more than once but under ten times. CDR3 residues: CASTTGRVLSNTEAFF. DNA for the CDR3: TGTGCCAGTACAACAGGGCGGGTCCTCTCAAACACTGAAGCTTTCTTT. The V and J genes are TRBV19 and TRBJ1-1; D might be TRBD1 (6 bases). With 7 bases removed from V and 2 bases from J, the gap between germline ends came to 20 bases. Germline CDR1 and CDR2: LNHDA and SQIVND (reference sequence). The CDR3 is made up of 16 amino acids.

V is TRBV4-1 and J is TRBJ2-3; 7 positions match TRBD1. CDR1 and CDR2 from the germline V gene are MGHRA and YSYEKL. The J segment lost 3 bases and the V segment lost 2 bases, leaving 8 bases of the junction unmatched. This CDR3 comprises 16 residues. CDR3 residues: CASSQTNRGDTDTQYF. The DNA of the CDR3 is TGCGCCAGCAGCCAAACGAACAGGGGCGATACAGATACGCAGTATTTT.

The chain carries TRBV24-1 and TRBJ2-1, with 13 positions matching TRBD2. V shed 9 bases and J 2 bases; nucleotides not matched to a gene: 3. Per germline, CDR1 KGHDR and CDR2 SFDVKD. This CDR3 contains 15 residues. The CDR3 DNA follows: TGTGCCACCCGGACTAGCGGGAGCCCCTACAATGAGCAGTTCTTC. Residues: CATRTSGSPYNEQFF.

The CDR3 region has the DNA TGTGCCAGCAGCCCAGAGGTCGGAGGTACTGAAGCTTTCTTT. This encodes CASSPEVGGTEAFF. The V gene is TRBV9, the J gene TRBJ1-1; D is unclear. The CDR3 is made up of 14 amino acids. Deletions cut 4 bases from V and 5 bases from J, with 15 bases between. The germline V gene encodes CDR1 SGDLS and CDR2 YYNGEE.

The V and J genes are TRBV18 and TRBJ2-2; possible D gene TRBD2, 6 bases. The CDR3 has 14 residues. The germline CDR1 and CDR2 sequences are KGHSH and LQKENI. V lost 3 bases, J lost 7 bases, and 12 bases lay in between. CDR3 in DNA: TGTGCCAGCTCACCGGGCGGGGCGAACGGGGAGCTGTTTTTT. Residues: CASSPGGANGELFF.

Points on this clone: Other DNA sequences in this specimen translate into the identical CDR3. This chain joins TRBV28 and TRBJ1-5, with TRBD1 matching over 7 bases. CDR1 is MDHEN, CDR2 SYDVKM, per germline. Trimming took 1 base from V and 2 from J; bases not matched to a gene: 5. The CDR3 runs to 16 residues. Here the CDR3 DNA reads TGTGCCAGCAGTTTATTGGGAACAGGGGGCAATCAGCCCCAGCATTTT. Translation: CASSLLGTGGNQPQHF.

The rearrangement links TRBV19 to TRBJ2-1, with 13 bases aligning to TRBD2. Germline V CDR1 and CDR2: LNHDA, SQIVND (reference sequence). J was trimmed by 10 bases and V by 6 bases; bases with no gene match: 9. The CDR3 has 15 residues. CDR3 sequence (DNA): TGTGCCAGTAGCCTCGGACTAGCGGGAGTGTCAGAGCAGTTCTTC. Translated: CASSLGLAGVSEQFF.

Concerning this clone itself: The junction departs from germline at one end; a sequencing error may be responsible. The gene calls are TRBV6-5 and TRBJ1-5; 8 nucleotides agree with TRBD1. Germline CDR1 MNHEY, CDR2 SVGAGI. The CDR3 spans 15 residues. In DNA form, the CDR3 reads TGTGTCAGCAGGCCCCGGGACAGGTACAATCAGCCCCAGCATTTT. Amino acid sequence: CVSRPRDRYNQPQHF.